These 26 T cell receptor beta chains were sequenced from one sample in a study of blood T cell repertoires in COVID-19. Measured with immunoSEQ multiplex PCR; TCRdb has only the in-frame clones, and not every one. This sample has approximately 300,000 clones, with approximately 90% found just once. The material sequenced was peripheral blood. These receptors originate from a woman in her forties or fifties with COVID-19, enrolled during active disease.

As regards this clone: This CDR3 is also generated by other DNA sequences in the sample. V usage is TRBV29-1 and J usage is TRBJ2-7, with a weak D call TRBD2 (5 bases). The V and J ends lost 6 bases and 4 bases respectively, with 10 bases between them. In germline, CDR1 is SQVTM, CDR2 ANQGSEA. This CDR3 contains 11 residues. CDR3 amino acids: CSVADSYEQYF. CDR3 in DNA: TGCAGCGTGGCGGACTCTTACGAGCAGTACTTC.

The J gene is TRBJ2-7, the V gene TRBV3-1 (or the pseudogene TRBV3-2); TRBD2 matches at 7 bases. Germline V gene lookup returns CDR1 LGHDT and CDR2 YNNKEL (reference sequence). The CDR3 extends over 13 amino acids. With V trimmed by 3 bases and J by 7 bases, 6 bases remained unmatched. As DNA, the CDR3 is TGTGCCAGCAGCCACGCCGGGGGGAGTGAGCAGTACTTC. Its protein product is CASSHAGGSEQYF.

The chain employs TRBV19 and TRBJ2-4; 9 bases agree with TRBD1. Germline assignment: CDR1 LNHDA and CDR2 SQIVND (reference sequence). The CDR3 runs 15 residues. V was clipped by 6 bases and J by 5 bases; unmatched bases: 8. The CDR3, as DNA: TGTGCCAGTAGCCGACTGACAGGGGGTGAAAACATTCAGTACTTC. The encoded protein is CASSRLTGGENIQYF.

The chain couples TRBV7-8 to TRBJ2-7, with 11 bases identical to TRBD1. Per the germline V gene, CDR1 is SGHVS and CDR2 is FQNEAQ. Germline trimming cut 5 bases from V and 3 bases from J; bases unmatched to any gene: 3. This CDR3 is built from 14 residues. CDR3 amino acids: CASSQGQGVYEQYF. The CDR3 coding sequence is TGTGCCAGCAGCCAGGGACAGGGGGTCTACGAGCAGTACTTC.

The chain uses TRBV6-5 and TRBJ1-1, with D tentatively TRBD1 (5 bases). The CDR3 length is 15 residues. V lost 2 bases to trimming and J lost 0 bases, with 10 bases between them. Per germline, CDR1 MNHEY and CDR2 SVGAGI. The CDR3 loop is CASSYGGSMNTEAFF. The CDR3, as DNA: TGTGCCAGCAGTTACGGGGGGAGCATGAACACTGAAGCTTTCTTT.

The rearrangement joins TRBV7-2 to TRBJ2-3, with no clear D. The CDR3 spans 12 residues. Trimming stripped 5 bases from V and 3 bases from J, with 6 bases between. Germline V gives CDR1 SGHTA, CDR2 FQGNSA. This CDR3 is CASSPHTDTQYF. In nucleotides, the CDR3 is TGTGCCAGCAGCCCACATACAGATACGCAGTATTTT.

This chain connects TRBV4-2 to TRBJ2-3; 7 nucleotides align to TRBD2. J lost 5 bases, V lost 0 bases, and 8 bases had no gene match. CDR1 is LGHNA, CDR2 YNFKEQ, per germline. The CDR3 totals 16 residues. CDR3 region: CASSQDFTGGVDTQYF. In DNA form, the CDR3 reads TGTGCCAGCAGCCAAGATTTTACGGGAGGTGTAGATACGCAGTATTTT.

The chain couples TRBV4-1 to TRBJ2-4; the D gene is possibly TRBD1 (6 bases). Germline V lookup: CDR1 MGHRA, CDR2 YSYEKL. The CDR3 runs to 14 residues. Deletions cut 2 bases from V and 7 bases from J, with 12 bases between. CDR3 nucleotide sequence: TGCGCCAGCAGCCAAAACAGGGCCCAGAACATTCAGTACTTC. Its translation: CASSQNRAQNIQYF.

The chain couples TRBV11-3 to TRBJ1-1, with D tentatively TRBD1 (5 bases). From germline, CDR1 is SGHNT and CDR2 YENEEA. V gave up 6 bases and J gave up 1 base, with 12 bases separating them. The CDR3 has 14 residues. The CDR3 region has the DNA TGTGCCAGCAGACCGGGACTGGAGAACACTGAAGCTTTCTTT. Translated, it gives CASRPGLENTEAFF.

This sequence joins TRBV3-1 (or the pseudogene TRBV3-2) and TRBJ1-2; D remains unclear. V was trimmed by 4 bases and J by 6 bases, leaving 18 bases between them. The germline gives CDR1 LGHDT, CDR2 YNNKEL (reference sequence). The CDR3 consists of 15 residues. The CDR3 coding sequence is TGTGCCAGCAGCCCATCTCCGGGTCAGATAGATGGCTACACCTTC. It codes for CASSPSPGQIDGYTF.

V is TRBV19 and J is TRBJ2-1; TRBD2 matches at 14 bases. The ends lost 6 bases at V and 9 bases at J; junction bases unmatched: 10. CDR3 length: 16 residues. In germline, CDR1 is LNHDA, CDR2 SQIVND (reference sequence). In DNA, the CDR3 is TGTGCCAGTAGACTCCCGGGGGGGACTAGCGGGGGTGAGCAGTTCTTC. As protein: CASRLPGGTSGGEQFF.

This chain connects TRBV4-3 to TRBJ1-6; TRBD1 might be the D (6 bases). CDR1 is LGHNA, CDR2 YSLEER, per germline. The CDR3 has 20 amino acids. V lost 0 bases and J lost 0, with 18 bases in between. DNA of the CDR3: TGCGCCAGCAGCCAAGATCGGACAGATTACAAGAGCTCCTATAATTCACCCCTCCACTTT. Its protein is CASSQDRTDYKSSYNSPLHF.

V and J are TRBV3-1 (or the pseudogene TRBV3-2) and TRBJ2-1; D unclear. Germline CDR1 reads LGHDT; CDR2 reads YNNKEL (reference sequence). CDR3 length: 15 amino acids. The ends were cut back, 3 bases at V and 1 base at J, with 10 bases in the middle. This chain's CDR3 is CASSHFIGSYNEQFF. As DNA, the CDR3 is TGTGCCAGCAGCCATTTTATCGGTTCCTACAATGAGCAGTTCTTC.

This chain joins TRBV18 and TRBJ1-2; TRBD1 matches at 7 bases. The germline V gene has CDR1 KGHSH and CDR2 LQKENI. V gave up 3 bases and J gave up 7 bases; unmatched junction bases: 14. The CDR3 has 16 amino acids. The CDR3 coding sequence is TGTGCCAGCTCACCCTTCTCGGGACAGAGGGAAGGTGGCTACACCTTC. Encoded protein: CASSPFSGQREGGYTF.

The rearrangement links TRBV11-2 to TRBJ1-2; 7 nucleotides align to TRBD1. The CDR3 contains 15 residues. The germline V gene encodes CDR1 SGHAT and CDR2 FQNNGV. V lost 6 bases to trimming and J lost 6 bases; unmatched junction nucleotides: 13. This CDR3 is CASSSNLGQRDGYTF. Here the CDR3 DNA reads TGTGCCAGCAGTTCAAACCTGGGACAGAGGGATGGCTACACCTTC.

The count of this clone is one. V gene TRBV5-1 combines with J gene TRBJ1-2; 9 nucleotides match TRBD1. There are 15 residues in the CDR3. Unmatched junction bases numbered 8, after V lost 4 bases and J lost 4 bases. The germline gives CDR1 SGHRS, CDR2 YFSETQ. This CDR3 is CASSAGTGIGYGYTF. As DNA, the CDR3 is TGCGCCAGCAGCGCCGGGACAGGGATCGGCTATGGCTACACCTTC.

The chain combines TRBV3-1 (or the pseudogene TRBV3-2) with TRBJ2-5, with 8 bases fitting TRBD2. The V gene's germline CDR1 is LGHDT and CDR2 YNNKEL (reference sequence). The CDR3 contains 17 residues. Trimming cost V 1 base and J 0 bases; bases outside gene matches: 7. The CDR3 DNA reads TGTGCCAGCAGCCAAGGCCGACTAGCGATGTACCAAGAGACCCAGTACTTC. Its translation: CASSQGRLAMYQETQYF.

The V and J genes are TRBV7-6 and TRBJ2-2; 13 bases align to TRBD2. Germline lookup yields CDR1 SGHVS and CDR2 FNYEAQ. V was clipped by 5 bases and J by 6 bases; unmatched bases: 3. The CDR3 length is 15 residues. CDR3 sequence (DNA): TGTGCCAGCAGCCCAGGACTAGCGGGAGCCGGGGAGCTGTTTTTT. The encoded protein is CASSPGLAGAGELFF.

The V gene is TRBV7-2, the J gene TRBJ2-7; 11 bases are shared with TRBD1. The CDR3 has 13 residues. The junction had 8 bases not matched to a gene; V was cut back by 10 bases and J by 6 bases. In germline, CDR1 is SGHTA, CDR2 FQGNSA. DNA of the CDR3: TGTGCCACCTCTTCCGGGACAGGGGGCGAGCAGTACTTC. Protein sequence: CATSSGTGGEQYF.

CDR3 region: CASSLGTGPSPREQYF. The CDR3 DNA sequence: TGTGCCAGCAGCTTAGGGACAGGGCCCTCTCCTCGCGAGCAGTACTTC. V usage is TRBV11-3 and J usage is TRBJ2-7; 8 positions agree with TRBD1. V was clipped by 1 base and J by 6 bases; unmatched bases: 11. The CDR3 spans 16 residues. The V gene's germline CDR1 is SGHNT and CDR2 YENEEA.

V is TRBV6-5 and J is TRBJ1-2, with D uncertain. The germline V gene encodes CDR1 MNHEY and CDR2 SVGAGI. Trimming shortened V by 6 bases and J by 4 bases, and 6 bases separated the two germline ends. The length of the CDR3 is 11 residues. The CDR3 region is CASRLGYGYTF. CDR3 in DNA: TGTGCCAGCAGGCTCGGCTATGGCTACACCTTC.

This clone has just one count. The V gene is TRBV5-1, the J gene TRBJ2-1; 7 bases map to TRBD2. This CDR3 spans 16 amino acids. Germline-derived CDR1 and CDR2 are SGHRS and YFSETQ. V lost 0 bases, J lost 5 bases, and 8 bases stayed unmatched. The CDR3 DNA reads TGCGCCAGCAGCTTGGCCCCGGGACTACGAAACAATGAGCAGTTCTTC. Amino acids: CASSLAPGLRNNEQFF.

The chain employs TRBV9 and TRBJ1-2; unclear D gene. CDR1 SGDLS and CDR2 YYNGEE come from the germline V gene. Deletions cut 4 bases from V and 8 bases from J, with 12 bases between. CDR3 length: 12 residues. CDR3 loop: CASSLSNGGYTF. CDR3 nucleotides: TGTGCCAGCAGCTTATCGAACGGGGGCTACACCTTC.

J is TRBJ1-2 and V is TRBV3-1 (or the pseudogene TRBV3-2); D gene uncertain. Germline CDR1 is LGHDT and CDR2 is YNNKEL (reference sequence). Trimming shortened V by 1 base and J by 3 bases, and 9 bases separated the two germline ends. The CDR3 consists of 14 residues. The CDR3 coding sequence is TGTGCCAGCAGCCAAGGGTGGAGGGACTATGGCTACACCTTC. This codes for CASSQGWRDYGYTF.

CDR3 sequence reads: CAISEPNPGTGILYGYTF. DNA of the CDR3: TGTGCCATCAGTGAGCCGAATCCCGGGACAGGGATACTCTATGGCTACACCTTC. This chain connects TRBV10-3 to TRBJ1-2; TRBD1 matches 9 bases. CDR1 is ENHRY, CDR2 SYGVKD, per germline. The CDR3 contains 18 residues. Trimming took 2 bases from V and 4 from J; bases not matched to a gene: 14.

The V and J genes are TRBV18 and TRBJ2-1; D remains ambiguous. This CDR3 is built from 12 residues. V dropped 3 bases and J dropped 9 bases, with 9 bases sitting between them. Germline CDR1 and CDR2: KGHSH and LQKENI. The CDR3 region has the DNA TGTGCCAGCTCACCGTACTCGGGTGAGCAGTTCTTC. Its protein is CASSPYSGEQFF.